This T cell receptor (beta chain) was recovered during a study of T cells after yellow fever vaccination. Study-wide results and caveats: A small proportion of clonotypes was detected in both the CD4 and CD8 compartments. Reappearing after the booster were most of the clones from primary vaccination (about 96% CD4, around 90% CD8).

Production of TCR cDNA was by 5'RACE template switching, which also added a universal primer site and UMIs. TCRdb re-derived calls from the 5' RACE reads in MiXCR, one entry per CDR3 protein. This sample has roughly 340,000 distinct CDR3 sequences, with around 4.1% found just once. This clonotype was counted between two and nine times. The antigen is unknown. The TCR was taken from a man between 18 and 29 years old who received the YFV17D yellow fever vaccine. This sample comprised PBMCs, obtained 5 days after the yellow fever booster vaccination.

The CDR3 reads CASSESYRGQKGYTF. The CDR3 DNA reads TGTGCCAGCAGTGAATCGTACCGGGGACAAAAGGGCTACACCTTC. The chain joins TRBV25-1 to TRBJ1-2; tentative D call: TRBD1 (6 bases). The V and J ends lost 1 base and 8 bases respectively, with 17 bases between them. The CDR3 sequence is 15 residues long. The germline gives CDR1 MGHDK, CDR2 SYGVNS.